This T cell receptor beta chain was found in a study of control samples from healthy donors and cancer patients. TCRdb keeps only in-frame clones here, not all; method: immunoSEQ multiplex PCR. The table shows about 150,000 clones, with 91% occurring only once. Trimming at V came to 4 bases and at J to 4 bases, leaving 11 bases not matched to a gene. CDR3 size: 16 residues. Germline CDR1 and CDR2: GTSNPN and SVGIG (reference sequence). J is TRBJ2-1 and V is TRBV30; 9 bases agree with TRBD2. The clonotype comes from a man younger than 40 in good health. The sample taken for sequencing was blood. The CDR3 region has the DNA TGTGCCTGGAACCTAGGTGGTAGCGGGGGTTACAATGAGCAGTTCTTC. Its protein is CAWNLGGSGGYNEQFF.